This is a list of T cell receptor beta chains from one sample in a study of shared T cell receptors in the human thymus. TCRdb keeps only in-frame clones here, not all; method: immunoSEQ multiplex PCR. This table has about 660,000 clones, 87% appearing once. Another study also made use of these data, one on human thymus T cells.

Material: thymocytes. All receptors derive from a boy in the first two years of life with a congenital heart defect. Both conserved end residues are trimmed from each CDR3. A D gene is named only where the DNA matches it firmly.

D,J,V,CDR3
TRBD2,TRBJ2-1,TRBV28,ASSLLAGNEQF
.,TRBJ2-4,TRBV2,ASSEVRQWAKNIQY
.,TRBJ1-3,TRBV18,ASTTSASDSGNPIY
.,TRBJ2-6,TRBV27,ASTPSVSGANVLT
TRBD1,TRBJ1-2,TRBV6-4,ASRTGQGPNYGYT
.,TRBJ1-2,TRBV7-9,ASSLLQGLDYGYT
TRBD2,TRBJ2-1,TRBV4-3,ASSLNSQRDPPKYEQF
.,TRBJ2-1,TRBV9,ASSEEGYNEQF
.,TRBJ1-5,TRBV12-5,ASGLSREGGMWGRSNQPQH
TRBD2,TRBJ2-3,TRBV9,ASSVGGSGGATDTQY